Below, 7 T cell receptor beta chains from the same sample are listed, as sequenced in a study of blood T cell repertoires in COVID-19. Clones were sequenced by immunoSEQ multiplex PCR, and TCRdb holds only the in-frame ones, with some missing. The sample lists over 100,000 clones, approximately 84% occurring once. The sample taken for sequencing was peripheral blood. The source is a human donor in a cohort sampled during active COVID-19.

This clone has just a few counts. The CDR3 DNA follows: TGCAGTGCTAGCGGGGAGGCGACCCAGTACTTC. It translates to CSASGEATQYF. The V and J genes are TRBV20-1 and TRBJ2-5; possible D gene TRBD2, 6 bases. Germline CDR1 DFQATT, CDR2 SNEGSKA (reference sequence). This CDR3 has 11 residues. V shed 3 bases and J shed 7 bases, with 9 bases lying between them.

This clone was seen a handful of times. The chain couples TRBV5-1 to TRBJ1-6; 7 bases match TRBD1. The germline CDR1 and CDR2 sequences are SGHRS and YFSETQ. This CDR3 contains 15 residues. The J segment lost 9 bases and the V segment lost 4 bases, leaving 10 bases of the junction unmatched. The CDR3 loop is CASSPRWQGGSPLHF. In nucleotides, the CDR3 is TGCGCCAGCAGCCCCCGGTGGCAGGGGGGTTCACCCCTCCACTTT.

The CDR3 DNA sequence: TGTGCCAGCACCGAACAGGGAATCTCCTACAATGAGCAGTTCTTC. It is translated as CASTEQGISYNEQFF. The chain has TRBV6-5 and TRBJ2-1; possible D gene TRBD1, 6 bases. Germline V gene lookup returns CDR1 MNHEY and CDR2 SVGAGI. V was shortened by 7 bases and J by 0 bases, with 13 bases between the two germline ends. This CDR3 is 15 amino acids long.

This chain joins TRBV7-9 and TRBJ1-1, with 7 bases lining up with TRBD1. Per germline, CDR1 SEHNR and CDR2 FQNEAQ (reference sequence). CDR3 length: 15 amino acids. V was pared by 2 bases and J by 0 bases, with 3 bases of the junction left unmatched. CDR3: CASSLKGTVNTEAFF. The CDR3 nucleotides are TGTGCCAGCAGCTTAAAAGGGACAGTGAACACTGAAGCTTTCTTT.

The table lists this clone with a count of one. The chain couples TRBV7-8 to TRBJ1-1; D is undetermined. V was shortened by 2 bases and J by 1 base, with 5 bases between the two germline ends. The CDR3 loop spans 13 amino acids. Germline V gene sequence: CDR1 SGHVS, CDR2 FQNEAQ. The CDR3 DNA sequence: TGTGCCAGCAGCTTATGGGCGAACACTGAAGCTTTCTTT. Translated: CASSLWANTEAFF. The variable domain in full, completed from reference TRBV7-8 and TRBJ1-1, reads GAGVSQSPRYKVAKRGQDVALRCDPISGHVSLFWYQQALGQGPEFLTYFQNEAQLDKSGLPSDRFFAERPEGSVSTLKIQRTQQEDSAVYLCASSLWANTEAFFGQGTRLTVV.

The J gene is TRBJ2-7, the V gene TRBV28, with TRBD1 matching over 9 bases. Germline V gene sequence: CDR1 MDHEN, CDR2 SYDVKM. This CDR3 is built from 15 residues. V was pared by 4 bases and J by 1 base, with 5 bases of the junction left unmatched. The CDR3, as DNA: TGTGCCAGCAGTTCGTACGGGACAGGGTCCTACGAGCAGTACTTC. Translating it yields CASSSYGTGSYEQYF.

DNA of the CDR3: TGTGCCAGCTTGCCAGGTTCTGCGAACACTGAAGCTTTCTTT. Its translation is CASLPGSANTEAFF. This chain uses TRBV2 with TRBJ1-1; no firm D call. V was pared by 8 bases and J by 1 base, with 14 bases between. Germline-derived CDR1 and CDR2 are SNHLY and FYNNEI. This CDR3 region has 14 residues.